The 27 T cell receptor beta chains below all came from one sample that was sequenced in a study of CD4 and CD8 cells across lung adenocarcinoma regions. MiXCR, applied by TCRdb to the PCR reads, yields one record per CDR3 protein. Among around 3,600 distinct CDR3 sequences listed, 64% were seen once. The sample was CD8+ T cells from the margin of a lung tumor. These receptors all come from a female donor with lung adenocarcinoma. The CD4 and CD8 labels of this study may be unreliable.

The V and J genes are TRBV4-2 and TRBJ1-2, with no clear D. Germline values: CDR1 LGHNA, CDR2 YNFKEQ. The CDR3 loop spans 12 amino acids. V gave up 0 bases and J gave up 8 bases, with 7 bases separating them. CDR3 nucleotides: TGTGCCAGCAGCCAAGATTGGTACGGCTACACCTTC. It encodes CASSQDWYGYTF.

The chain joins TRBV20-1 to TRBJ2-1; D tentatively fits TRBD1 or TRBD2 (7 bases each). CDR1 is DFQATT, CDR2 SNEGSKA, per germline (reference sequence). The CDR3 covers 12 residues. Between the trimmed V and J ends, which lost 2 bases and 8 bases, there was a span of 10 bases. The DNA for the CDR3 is TGCAGTGCTAGACAGGGGGGGGATGAGCAGTTCTTC. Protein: CSARQGGDEQFF.

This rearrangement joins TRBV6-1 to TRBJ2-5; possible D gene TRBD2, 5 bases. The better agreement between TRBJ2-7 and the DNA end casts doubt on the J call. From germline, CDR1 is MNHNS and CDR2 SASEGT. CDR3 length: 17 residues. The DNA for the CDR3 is TGTGCCAGCAGTGAATGGGAGTTAGGTAGATATTGGTACGAGCAGTACTTC. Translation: CASSEWELGRYWYEQYF.

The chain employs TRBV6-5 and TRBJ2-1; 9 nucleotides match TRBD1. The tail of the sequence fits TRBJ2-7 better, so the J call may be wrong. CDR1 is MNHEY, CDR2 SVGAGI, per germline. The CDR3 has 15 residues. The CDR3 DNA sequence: TGTGCCAGCAGTTACGATGGGACAGGGCTCTACGAGCAGTACTTC. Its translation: CASSYDGTGLYEQYF.

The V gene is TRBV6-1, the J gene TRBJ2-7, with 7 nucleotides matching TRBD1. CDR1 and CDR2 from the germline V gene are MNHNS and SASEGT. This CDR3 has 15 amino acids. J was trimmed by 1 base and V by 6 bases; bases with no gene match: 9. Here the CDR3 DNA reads TGTGCCAGCAGGCATCGGGGACAGTATTCCTACGAGCAGTACTTC. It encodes CASRHRGQYSYEQYF.

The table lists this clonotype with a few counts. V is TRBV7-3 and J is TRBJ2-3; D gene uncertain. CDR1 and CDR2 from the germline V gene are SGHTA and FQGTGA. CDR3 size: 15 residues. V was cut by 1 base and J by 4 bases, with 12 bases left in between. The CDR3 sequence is CASSLSGRHADTQYF. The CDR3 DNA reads TGTGCCAGCAGCTTAAGCGGAAGACACGCAGATACGCAGTATTTT.

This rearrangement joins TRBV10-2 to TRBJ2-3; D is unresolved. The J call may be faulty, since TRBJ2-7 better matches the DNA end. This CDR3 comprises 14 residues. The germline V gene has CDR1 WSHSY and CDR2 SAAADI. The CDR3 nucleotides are TGCGCCAGCAGCCCCGCCGTCGATCCAGAGACGCAGTACTTC. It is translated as CASSPAVDPETQYF.

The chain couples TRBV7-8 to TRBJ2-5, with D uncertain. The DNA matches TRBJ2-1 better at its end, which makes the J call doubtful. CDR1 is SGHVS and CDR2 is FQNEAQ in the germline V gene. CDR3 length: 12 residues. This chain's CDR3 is CASSQRRAEQFF. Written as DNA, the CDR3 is TGTGCCAGCAGCCAACGGAGAGCAGAGCAGTTCTTC.

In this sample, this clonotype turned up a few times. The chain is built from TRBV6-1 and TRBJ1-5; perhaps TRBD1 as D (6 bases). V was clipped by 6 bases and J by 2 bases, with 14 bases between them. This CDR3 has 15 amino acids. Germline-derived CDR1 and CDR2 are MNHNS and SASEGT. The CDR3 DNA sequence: TGTGCCAGCAGACCGGGACACCTAGGCAATCAGCCCCAGCATTTT. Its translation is CASRPGHLGNQPQHF.

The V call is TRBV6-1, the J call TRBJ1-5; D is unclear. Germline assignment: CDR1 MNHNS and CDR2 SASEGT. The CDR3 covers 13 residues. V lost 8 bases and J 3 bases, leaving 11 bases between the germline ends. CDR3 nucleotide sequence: TGTGCCAGCGTCGACCAGTTCAATCAGCCCCAGCATTTT. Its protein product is CASVDQFNQPQHF.

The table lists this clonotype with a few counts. This CDR3 is CASSSGQLGDYEQYF. In DNA form, the CDR3 reads TGTGCCAGCAGCTCGGGGCAGTTAGGGGACTACGAGCAGTACTTC. The chain couples TRBV7-3 to TRBJ2-5; D tentatively fits TRBD1 or TRBD2 (5 bases each). The J call may not be correct, given that the DNA end is closer to TRBJ2-7. Germline V gene sequence: CDR1 SGHTA, CDR2 FQGTGA. The CDR3 runs to 15 residues.

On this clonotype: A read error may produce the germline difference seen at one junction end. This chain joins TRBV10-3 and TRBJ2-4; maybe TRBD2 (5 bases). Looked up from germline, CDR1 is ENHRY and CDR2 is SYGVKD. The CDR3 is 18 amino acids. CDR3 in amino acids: CAISGAGGGWRGQDTQYF. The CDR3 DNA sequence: TGTGCCATCAGTGGGGCGGGCGGTGGGTGGCGTGGCCAAGATACCCAGTATTTC.

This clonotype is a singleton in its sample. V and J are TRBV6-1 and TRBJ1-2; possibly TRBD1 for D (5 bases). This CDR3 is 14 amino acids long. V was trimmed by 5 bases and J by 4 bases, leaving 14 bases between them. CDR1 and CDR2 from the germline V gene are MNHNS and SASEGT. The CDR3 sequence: CASSPLGGFYGYTF. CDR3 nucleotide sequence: TGTGCCAGCAGTCCCCTCGGGGGTTTCTATGGCTACACCTTC.

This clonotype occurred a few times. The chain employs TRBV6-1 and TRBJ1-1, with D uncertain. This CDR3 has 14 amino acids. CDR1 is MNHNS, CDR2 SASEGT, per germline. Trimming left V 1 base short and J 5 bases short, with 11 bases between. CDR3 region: CASSEGYGGTEAFF. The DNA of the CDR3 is TGTGCCAGCAGTGAAGGGTACGGCGGGACTGAAGCTTTCTTT.

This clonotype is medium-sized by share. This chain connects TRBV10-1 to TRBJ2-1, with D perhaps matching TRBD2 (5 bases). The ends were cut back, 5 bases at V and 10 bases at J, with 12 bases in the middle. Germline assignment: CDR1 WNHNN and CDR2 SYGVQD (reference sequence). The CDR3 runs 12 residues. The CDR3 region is CASSMPTGEQFF. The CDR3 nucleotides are TGCGCCAGCAGTATGCCCACGGGGGAGCAGTTCTTC.

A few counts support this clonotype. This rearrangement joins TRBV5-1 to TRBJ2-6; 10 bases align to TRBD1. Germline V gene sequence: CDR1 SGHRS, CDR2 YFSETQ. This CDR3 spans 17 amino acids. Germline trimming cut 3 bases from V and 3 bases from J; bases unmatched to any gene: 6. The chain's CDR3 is CASSWDRGRGGANVLTF. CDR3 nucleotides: TGCGCCAGCAGCTGGGACAGGGGTAGAGGTGGGGCCAACGTCCTGACTTTC.

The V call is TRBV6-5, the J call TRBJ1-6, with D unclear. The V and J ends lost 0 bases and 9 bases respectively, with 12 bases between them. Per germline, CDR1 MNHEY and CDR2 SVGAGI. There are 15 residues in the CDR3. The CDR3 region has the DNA TGTGCCAGCAGTTACTCGACGAGGTCGCGTTCACCCCTCCACTTT. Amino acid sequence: CASSYSTRSRSPLHF.

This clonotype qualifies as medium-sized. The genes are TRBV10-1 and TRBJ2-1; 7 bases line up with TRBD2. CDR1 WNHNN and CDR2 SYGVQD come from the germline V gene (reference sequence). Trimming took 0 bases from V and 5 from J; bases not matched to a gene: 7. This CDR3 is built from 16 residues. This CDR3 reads CASSESWTRNDNEQFF. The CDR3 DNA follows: TGCGCCAGCAGTGAGTCTTGGACTAGAAATGACAATGAGCAGTTCTTC.

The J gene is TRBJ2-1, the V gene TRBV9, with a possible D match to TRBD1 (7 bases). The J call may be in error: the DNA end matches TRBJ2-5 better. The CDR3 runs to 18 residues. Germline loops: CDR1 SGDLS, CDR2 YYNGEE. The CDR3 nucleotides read TGTGCCAGCAGCGTAGGGGGGGACAGTTCAGGAGTTCTAGGGACCCAGTACTTC. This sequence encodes CASSVGGDSSGVLGTQYF.

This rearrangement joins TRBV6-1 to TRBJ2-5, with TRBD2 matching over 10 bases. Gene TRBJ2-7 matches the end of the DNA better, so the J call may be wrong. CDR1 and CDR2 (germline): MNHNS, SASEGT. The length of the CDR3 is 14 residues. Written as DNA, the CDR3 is TGTGCCAGCCCCGAGACTAGCGGGTCTTACGAGCAGTACTTC. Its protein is CASPETSGSYEQYF.

The CDR3 nucleotides are TGTGCCAGCAGCTTAGATAGGAATGAAAAACTGTTTTTT. It yields the protein CASSLDRNEKLFF. The J gene is TRBJ1-4, the V gene TRBV11-2; D not certain. Germline V lookup: CDR1 SGHAT, CDR2 FQNNGV. V was cut by 0 bases and J by 5 bases, with 4 bases left in between. The CDR3 has 13 amino acids. The whole variable domain, filled in from reference TRBV11-2 and TRBJ1-4, reads EAGVAQSPRYKIIEKRQSVAFWCNPISGHATLYWYQQILGQGPKLLIQFQNNGVVDDSQLPKDRFSAERLKGVDSTLKIQPAKLEDSAVYLCASSLDRNEKLFFGSGTQLSVL.

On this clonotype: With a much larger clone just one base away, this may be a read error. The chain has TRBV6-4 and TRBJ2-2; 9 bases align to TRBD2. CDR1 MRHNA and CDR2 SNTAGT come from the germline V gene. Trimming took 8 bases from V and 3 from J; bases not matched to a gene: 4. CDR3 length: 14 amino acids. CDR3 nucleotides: TGTGCCAGCGGTGTAGCGGGGGACACCGGGGAGCTGTTTTTT. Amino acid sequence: CASGVAGDTGELFF.

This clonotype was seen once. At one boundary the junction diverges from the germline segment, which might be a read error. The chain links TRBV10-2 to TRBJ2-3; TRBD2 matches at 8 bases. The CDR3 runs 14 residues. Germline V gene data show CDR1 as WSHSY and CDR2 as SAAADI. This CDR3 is CAGSGGLATETQYF. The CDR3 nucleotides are TGCGCGGGCAGCGGGGGCCTTGCTACAGAGACGCAGTATTTT.

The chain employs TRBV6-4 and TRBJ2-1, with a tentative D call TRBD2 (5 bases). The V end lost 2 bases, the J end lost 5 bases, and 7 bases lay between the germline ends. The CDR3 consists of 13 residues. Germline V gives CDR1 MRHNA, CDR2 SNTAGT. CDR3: CASSDGGDNEQFF. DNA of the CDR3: TGTGCCAGCAGTGACGGAGGCGACAATGAGCAGTTCTTC.

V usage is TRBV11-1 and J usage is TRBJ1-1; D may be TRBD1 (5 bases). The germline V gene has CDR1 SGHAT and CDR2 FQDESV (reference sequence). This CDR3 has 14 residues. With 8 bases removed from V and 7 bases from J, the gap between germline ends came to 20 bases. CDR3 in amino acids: CASLGRDGNFEAFF. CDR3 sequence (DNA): TGTGCCAGCTTAGGACGGGACGGAAATTTTGAAGCTTTCTTT.

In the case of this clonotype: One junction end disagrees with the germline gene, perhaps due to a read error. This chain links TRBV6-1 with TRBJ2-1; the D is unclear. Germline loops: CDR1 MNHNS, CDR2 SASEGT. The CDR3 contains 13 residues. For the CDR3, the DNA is TGTGCCAGCAGTGAAATAGGGTTCATTTTGGATGTCTTC. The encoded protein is CASSEIGFILDVF.

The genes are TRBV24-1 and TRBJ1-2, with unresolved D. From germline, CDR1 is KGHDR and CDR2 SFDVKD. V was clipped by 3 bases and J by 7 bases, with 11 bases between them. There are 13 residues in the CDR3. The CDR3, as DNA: TGTGCCACCAGTGATCGGGCTAAGGGTGGCTACACCTTC. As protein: CATSDRAKGGYTF.